Given below is one T cell receptor (beta chain) in context. What this receptor recognizes is not known. Within one base of it there is no much larger clone, and no base qualities were kept. This entry comes from a study of T cell changes during pregnancy in multiple sclerosis (dated by TCRdb to between 2017 and 2020). With respect to the entire study: Changes in the T cell repertoire over the course of pregnancy were examined in this study in women with multiple sclerosis.

The receptor library was made with the immunoSEQ multiplex PCR assay. As stored in TCRdb, this immuneACCESS dataset retains in-frame rearrangements with V and J assigned. A fraction of the clones does not appear; measured against another copy, unresolved V genes explain less than half of the discrepancy, and the remainder lacks a known reason. This sample gives tens of thousands of clones in total; 91% of them show up just once. Around 0.9% of the sample belongs to the ten largest clones. V sheds 0 bases and J sheds 5 bases, leaving 13 bases between their ends. Its CDR3 holds 16 amino acids, cysteine through phenylalanine. The retained sequence is limited to the CDR3, 48 bases, with the frame set at the first base. For CDR1 and CDR2, the germline V gene lists MGHDK and SYGVNS.

The receptor was derived from a female donor with multiple sclerosis, enrolled in a pregnancy study. Sequences were derived from peripheral blood, sampled in the second trimester of pregnancy. The sequence links TRBV25-1 to TRBJ1-4, with a tentative D gene TRBD1 over 6 matching bases. At the DNA level, the sequence is TGTGCCAGCAGTGAATATATTCGGGGGGCCAATGAAAAACTGTTTTTT. The translation is CASSEYIRGANEKLFF.